The clone carrying this TCR beta chain was counted many times. Its antigen remains unidentified. The entry originates in a study of identical twins. TCRdb re-called the 5' RACE reads through MiXCR, storing one row per CDR3 protein. The sample has fewer than 250,000 distinct CDR3 sequences, about a tenth seen once. Notes on the study in general: Cord blood beta clonotypes that were abundant carried fewer insertions, and memory repertoires showed no such trend. Conclusions came from cross-sectional statistical analysis, not from following the same donors.

The CDR3 is made up of 14 amino acids. Germline-derived CDR1 and CDR2 are SGHAT and FQNNGV. Trimming took 0 bases from V and 6 from J, leaving 9 bases between them. This clonotype originated in a woman aged 18 to 35 in good health. Input material: memory (CD45RO+) T cells sorted from blood. The chain is built from TRBV11-2 and TRBJ2-1, with D unclear. This chain's CDR3 is CASSLESRRNEQFF. CDR3 DNA sequence: TGTGCCAGCAGCTTAGAATCTAGACGCAATGAGCAGTTCTTC.